Below, 20 T cell receptor beta chains from the same sample are listed, as sequenced in a study of response to subunit inactivated influenza vaccine. TCRdb itself ran the RT-PCR reads through MiXCR, one entry per CDR3 protein. The profile shows about 240,000 distinct CDR3 sequences, 12% of them singletons. The source material was non-naive T cells sorted from PBMCs, sampled approximately 15 days before vaccination. These receptors came from a man aged 50-59 years who received an inactivated influenza vaccine.

The chain recombines TRBV24-1 with TRBJ2-5; D is possibly TRBD2 (5 bases). Per the germline V gene, CDR1 is KGHDR and CDR2 is SFDVKD. Trimming shortened V by 4 bases and J by 4 bases, and 9 bases separated the two germline ends. This CDR3 is built from 13 residues. CDR3 loop: CATSESGSETQYF. The CDR3 nucleotides are TGTGCCACCAGTGAATCGGGATCAGAGACCCAGTACTTC.

A few counts support this clonotype. Given the absence of the conserved phenylalanine or tryptophan at the CDR3 end, a read error is likely. The chain employs TRBV7-9 and TRBJ2-4; 7 bases line up with TRBD1. Germline trimming cut 3 bases from V and 0 bases from J; bases unmatched to any gene: 5. Germline CDR1 is SEHNR and CDR2 is FQNEAQ (reference sequence). This CDR3 is built from 16 residues. The DNA for the CDR3 is TGTGCCAGCAGCTTTAACAGGGGTTCAGCCAAAAACATTCAGTACTCC. Its translation: CASSFNRGSAKNIQYS.

The chain uses TRBV7-9 and TRBJ2-2, with D possibly TRBD1 on 7 matching bases. CDR3 length: 16 residues. Between the trimmed V and J ends, which lost 5 bases and 4 bases, there was a span of 17 bases. Germline V gene sequence: CDR1 SEHNR, CDR2 FQNEAQ (reference sequence). As DNA, the CDR3 is TGTGCCAGCAGCCGAATGGCAGGGGGAGGCACCGGGGAGCTGTTTTTT. Translation gives CASSRMAGGGTGELFF.

This clonotype was recorded many times. J is TRBJ2-1 and V is TRBV7-2; D is uncertain. V gave up 5 bases and J gave up 3 bases, with 11 bases separating them. This CDR3 is 14 amino acids long. Germline V gene data show CDR1 as SGHTA and CDR2 as FQGNSA. This chain's CDR3 is CASSKPGDYNEQFF. CDR3 DNA: TGTGCCAGCAGCAAACCGGGCGACTACAATGAGCAGTTCTTC.

A few counts support this clonotype. V gene TRBV7-9 combines with J gene TRBJ1-2; 7 nucleotides match TRBD1. CDR3 length equals 14 residues. Trimming at V came to 0 bases and at J to 4 bases, leaving 2 bases not matched to a gene. The V gene's germline CDR1 is SEHNR and CDR2 FQNEAQ (reference sequence). The DNA for the CDR3 is TGTGCCAGCAGCTTAGCGGGACAGAGCTATGGCTACACCTTC. Translated: CASSLAGQSYGYTF.

This clonotype came up many times. The chain carries TRBV12-3 or TRBV12-4 and TRBJ2-5, with D possibly called TRBD1 or TRBD2 (6 bases each). V lost 7 bases to trimming and J lost 3 bases, with 18 bases between them. The CDR3 is made up of 15 amino acids. This CDR3 reads CASTLDGGEEETQYF. The CDR3 bases are TGTGCCAGCACACTGGACGGGGGCGAGGAAGAGACCCAGTACTTC.

The V gene is TRBV12-3 or TRBV12-4, the J gene TRBJ1-5, with 8 bases identical to TRBD1. This CDR3 has 17 residues. The V segment lost 0 bases and the J segment 7 bases; nucleotides outside the gene matches: 11. CDR3 DNA sequence: TGTGCCAGCAGTTTAGCGTACCGACAGGGGATCAACCAGCCCCAGCATTTT. This translates into CASSLAYRQGINQPQHF.

The table lists this clonotype with a few counts. V and J are TRBV28 and TRBJ2-2, with 11 bases identical to TRBD2. CDR1 and CDR2 from the germline V gene are MDHEN and SYDVKM. This CDR3 has 19 residues. V dropped 1 base and J dropped 1; count of bases not matched to a gene: 8. The CDR3 bases are TGTGCCAGCAGTTTATTGGTAGCGGGAGGGCCGTTGAACACCGGGGAGCTGTTTTTT. Translated: CASSLLVAGGPLNTGELFF.

This clonotype has a handful of counts. The chain joins TRBV29-1 to TRBJ1-4; D not resolved. Germline V gives CDR1 SQVTM, CDR2 ANQGSEA. Trimming left V 4 bases short and J 4 bases short, with 7 bases between. The CDR3 runs 12 residues. CDR3: CSVVGSNEKLFF. In DNA form, the CDR3 reads TGCAGCGTTGTCGGGAGTAATGAAAAACTGTTTTTT.

The chain combines TRBV27 with TRBJ2-5, with 7 bases identical to TRBD1. V lost 6 bases and J lost 6; bases outside the gene matches: 13. CDR3 length: 15 residues. The germline CDR1 and CDR2 sequences are MNHEY and SMNVEV (reference sequence). The CDR3 sequence: CASSSGTVPGKTQYF. For the CDR3, the DNA is TGTGCCAGCAGCAGTGGGACAGTCCCCGGGAAGACCCAGTACTTC.

This clonotype has only a few counts. The CDR3 DNA follows: TGCAGTGCTAGAGATCCTCGCGGGGGGGGGAACACCGGGGAGCTGTTTTTT. It codes for CSARDPRGGGNTGELFF. The rearrangement joins TRBV20-1 to TRBJ2-2, with TRBD2 identical over 9 bases. CDR1 DFQATT and CDR2 SNEGSKA come from the germline V gene (reference sequence). The CDR3 contains 17 residues. With V trimmed by 0 bases and J by 1 base, 6 bases remained unmatched.

The chain joins TRBV6-2 or TRBV6-3 to TRBJ2-1; D remains unclear. The V gene lost 6 bases and the J gene lost 2 bases, with 17 bases spanning the gap. From germline, CDR1 is MNHEY and CDR2 SVGEGT. The CDR3 sequence is 16 residues long. CDR3 loop: CASSLFPLLTYNEQFF. The CDR3 DNA follows: TGTGCCAGCAGCCTATTCCCCCTTCTTACCTACAATGAGCAGTTCTTC.

The chain's CDR3 is CASSSRTGSHGYTF. The CDR3 region has the DNA TGTGCCAGCAGCTCGAGGACAGGGAGCCATGGCTACACCTTC. The chain recombines TRBV7-3 with TRBJ1-2; 8 bases are a match to TRBD1. With 4 bases clipped from V and 6 bases from J, the junction kept 7 bases outside the gene matches. Looked up from germline, CDR1 is SGHTA and CDR2 is FQGTGA. CDR3 length: 14 amino acids.

This clonotype was counted at least ten times. The gene calls are TRBV7-6 and TRBJ2-3; 7 bases fit TRBD2. Losses at the gene ends were 1 base for V and 0 bases for J; bases not matched to a gene: 4. Germline V gene data show CDR1 as SGHVS and CDR2 as FNYEAQ. CDR3 size: 16 residues. The CDR3, as DNA: TGTGCCAGCAGCTTAGGGGCGGGAGCTAGCACAGATACGCAGTATTTT. The encoded protein is CASSLGAGASTDTQYF.

The gene calls are TRBV12-3 or TRBV12-4 and TRBJ2-7; the match to TRBD1 covers 7 bases. Trimming cost V 6 bases and J 3 bases; bases outside gene matches: 8. CDR3 length: 14 amino acids. CDR3 residues: CASSPTGEYYEQYF. For the CDR3, the DNA is TGTGCCAGCAGCCCTACAGGGGAGTACTACGAGCAGTACTTC.

This clonotype was recorded a few times. One end of the junction fails to match germline, which may point to a read error. The rearrangement uses TRBV4-2 and TRBJ2-1; TRBD2 matches at 8 bases. There are 15 residues in the CDR3. CDR1 LGHNA and CDR2 YNFKEQ come from the germline V gene. The DNA for the CDR3 is TGTGCCAGCGGCCACCCGGGACTAGTGGGGAGTGAGCAGTTCTTC. It encodes CASGHPGLVGSEQFF.

The chain is built from TRBV10-3 and TRBJ1-1; TRBD1 is a possible D gene (5 bases). Trimming took 5 bases from V and 1 from J, leaving 14 bases between them. The CDR3 loop spans 15 amino acids. Per the germline V gene, CDR1 is ENHRY and CDR2 is SYGVKD. CDR3 DNA sequence: TGTGCCATCAGTCCTGACAGAATTTGGAACACTGAAGCTTTCTTT. This translates into CAISPDRIWNTEAFF.

This clonotype was seen ten or more times. This chain connects TRBV12-3 or TRBV12-4 to TRBJ1-5, with 7 bases that match TRBD1. V was clipped by 2 bases and J by 5 bases; unmatched bases: 6. The CDR3 extends over 15 amino acids. CDR3 nucleotides: TGTGCCAGCAGTTTATTTAGACAGGGACATCAGCCCCAGCATTTT. It is translated as CASSLFRQGHQPQHF.

This clonotype appeared a few times. V and J are TRBV2 and TRBJ1-5; tentative D call: TRBD1 (5 bases). Germline V gene lookup returns CDR1 SNHLY and CDR2 FYNNEI. The CDR3 has 15 amino acids. The V end was cut by 5 bases, the J end by 0 bases, with 11 bases between. In DNA, the CDR3 is TGTGCCAGCAGTCCCGGGACCTATAGCAATCAGCCCCAGCATTTT. Its translation is CASSPGTYSNQPQHF.

This clonotype appeared a few times. This chain connects TRBV5-1 to TRBJ2-5, with TRBD2 matching over 10 bases. V lost 5 bases to trimming and J lost 0 bases; unmatched junction nucleotides: 4. The CDR3 consists of 15 residues. CDR1 SGHRS and CDR2 YFSETQ come from the germline V gene. The CDR3, as DNA: TGCGCCAGCAGGGGACTAGCGTCAGACCAAGAGACCCAGTACTTC. Protein: CASRGLASDQETQYF. The full variable domain, its missing parts supplied by reference TRBV5-1 and TRBJ2-5, is KAGVTQTPRYLIKTRGQQVTLSCSPISGHRSVSWYQQTPGQGLQFLFEYFSETQRNKGNFPGRFSGRQFSNSRSEMNVSTLELGDSALYLCASRGLASDQETQYFGPGTRLLVL.